This TCR beta chain came from a study of human T cells and chemical hapten exposure. Overall study: Patch tests applied 0.01% DPC to the upper back and were scored after 6 days. Findings and limits, study-wide: TCRs above 1 in 1000 frequency stayed constant with DPC sensitization. Given that the donors had alopecia, their immune response may differ from that seen in healthy people.

Time point noted: patch test 3, about 24 weeks after DPC sensitization. As for treatment: therapeutic diphenylcyclopropenone sensitization with weekly scalp DPC. At every patch-test visit, blood was drawn before the patch test was applied. TCRdb passed the RACE reads through MiXCR, listing each CDR3 protein once. The sample lists just over 70,000 distinct CDR3 sequences; around 10% were seen once. The germline gives CDR1 KGHSH, CDR2 LQKENI. The CDR3 is 16 residues long. V was trimmed by 3 bases and J by 4 bases, leaving 18 bases between them. Many counts were recorded for this clonotype. Its antigen is not known.

Specimen: whole blood, collected in connection with sensitization to the hapten diphenylcyclopropenone (DPC). The sequence was collected from a woman between 50 and 59 years old with alopecia areata. Some clones in this sample may be carry-over from other donors' samples. The V call is TRBV18, the J call TRBJ1-2; D gene ambiguous. This chain's CDR3 is CASSPRLATSAYGYTF. The CDR3 DNA follows: TGTGCCAGCTCACCCAGGCTGGCCACATCGGCCTATGGCTACACCTTC.